Below are 3 T cell receptor beta chains sequenced from a single sample in a study of shared clonotypes between healthy human individuals. TCRdb's copy holds only in-frame clones and misses some; the assay was immunoSEQ multiplex PCR. The sample records about 2 million clones, about 95% being singletons. Naive CD8 cells comprised CD45RO-negative, CCR7-positively selected cells, excluding terminally differentiated effector memory CD45RA+ cells. The material sequenced was naive CD8+ T cells sorted from blood. These receptors were taken from a man between 18 and 29 years old in good health.

This clone was recorded only once. The gene calls are TRBV4-1 and TRBJ1-5, with D possibly TRBD1 on 5 matching bases. The CDR3 loop spans 13 amino acids. Germline V CDR1 and CDR2: MGHRA, YSYEKL. Trimming shortened V by 4 bases and J by 4 bases, and 8 bases separated the two germline ends. The CDR3: CASSLDSNQPQHF. CDR3 nucleotides: TGCGCCAGCAGCCTTGACAGTAATCAGCCCCAGCATTTT.

A few counts support this clone. The V gene is TRBV5-6, the J gene TRBJ1-6; D might be TRBD1 (5 bases). CDR1 SGHDT and CDR2 YYEEEE come from the germline V gene. The CDR3 totals 15 residues. Between the trimmed V and J ends, which lost 4 bases and 7 bases, there was a span of 15 bases. CDR3 sequence reads: CASSATVVGNSPLHF. The CDR3 DNA reads TGTGCCAGCAGCGCGACAGTTGTCGGGAATTCACCCCTCCACTTT.

The DNA of the CDR3 is TGTGCCAGCGCCCTAGGGGCGGGGTTGGGGAATGAGCAGTTCTTC. It specifies CASALGAGLGNEQFF. The chain couples TRBV2 to TRBJ2-1; maybe TRBD2 (6 bases). Germline-derived CDR1 and CDR2 are SNHLY and FYNNEI. CDR3 size: 15 residues. Trimming shortened V by 8 bases and J by 7 bases, and 21 bases separated the two germline ends.